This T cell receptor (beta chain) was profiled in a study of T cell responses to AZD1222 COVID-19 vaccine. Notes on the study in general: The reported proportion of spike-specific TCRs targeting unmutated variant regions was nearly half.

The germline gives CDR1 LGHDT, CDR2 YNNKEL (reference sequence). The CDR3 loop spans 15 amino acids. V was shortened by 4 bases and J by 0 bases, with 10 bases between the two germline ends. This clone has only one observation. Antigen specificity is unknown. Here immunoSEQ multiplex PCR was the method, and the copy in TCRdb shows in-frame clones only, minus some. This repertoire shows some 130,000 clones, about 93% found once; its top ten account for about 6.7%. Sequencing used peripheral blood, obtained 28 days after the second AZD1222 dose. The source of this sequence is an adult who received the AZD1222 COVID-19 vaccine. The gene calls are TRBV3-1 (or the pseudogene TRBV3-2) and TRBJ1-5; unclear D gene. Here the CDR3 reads CASSLLDISNQPQHF. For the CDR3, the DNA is TGTGCCAGCAGCCTCCTAGACATTAGCAATCAGCCCCAGCATTTT.